This record covers a single T cell receptor beta chain. This sample also contains other DNA sequences that code for the same CDR3. This sample was taken from a study of blood T cell repertoires in COVID-19. Repertoires were generated with immunoSEQ multiplex PCR, while TCRdb's copy carries only in-frame clones and drops some. The sample records approximately 490,000 clones, about nine tenths being singletons. V was clipped by 1 base and J by 2 bases; unmatched bases: 2. The CDR3 runs to 15 residues. Germline CDR1 is SGHNT and CDR2 is YYREEE (reference sequence). Participant age was roughly 18 to 90 years, and participants resided in fewer than 30 US areas.

The sample comprised PBMCs or T cells enriched from blood (not recorded which). The source is an older woman who had recovered from COVID-19. V usage is TRBV5-4 and J usage is TRBJ2-2; 7 nucleotides agree with TRBD1. CDR3 protein: CASSLRGLNTGELFF. CDR3 DNA sequence: TGTGCCAGCAGCTTGAGGGGGCTTAACACCGGGGAGCTGTTTTTT.